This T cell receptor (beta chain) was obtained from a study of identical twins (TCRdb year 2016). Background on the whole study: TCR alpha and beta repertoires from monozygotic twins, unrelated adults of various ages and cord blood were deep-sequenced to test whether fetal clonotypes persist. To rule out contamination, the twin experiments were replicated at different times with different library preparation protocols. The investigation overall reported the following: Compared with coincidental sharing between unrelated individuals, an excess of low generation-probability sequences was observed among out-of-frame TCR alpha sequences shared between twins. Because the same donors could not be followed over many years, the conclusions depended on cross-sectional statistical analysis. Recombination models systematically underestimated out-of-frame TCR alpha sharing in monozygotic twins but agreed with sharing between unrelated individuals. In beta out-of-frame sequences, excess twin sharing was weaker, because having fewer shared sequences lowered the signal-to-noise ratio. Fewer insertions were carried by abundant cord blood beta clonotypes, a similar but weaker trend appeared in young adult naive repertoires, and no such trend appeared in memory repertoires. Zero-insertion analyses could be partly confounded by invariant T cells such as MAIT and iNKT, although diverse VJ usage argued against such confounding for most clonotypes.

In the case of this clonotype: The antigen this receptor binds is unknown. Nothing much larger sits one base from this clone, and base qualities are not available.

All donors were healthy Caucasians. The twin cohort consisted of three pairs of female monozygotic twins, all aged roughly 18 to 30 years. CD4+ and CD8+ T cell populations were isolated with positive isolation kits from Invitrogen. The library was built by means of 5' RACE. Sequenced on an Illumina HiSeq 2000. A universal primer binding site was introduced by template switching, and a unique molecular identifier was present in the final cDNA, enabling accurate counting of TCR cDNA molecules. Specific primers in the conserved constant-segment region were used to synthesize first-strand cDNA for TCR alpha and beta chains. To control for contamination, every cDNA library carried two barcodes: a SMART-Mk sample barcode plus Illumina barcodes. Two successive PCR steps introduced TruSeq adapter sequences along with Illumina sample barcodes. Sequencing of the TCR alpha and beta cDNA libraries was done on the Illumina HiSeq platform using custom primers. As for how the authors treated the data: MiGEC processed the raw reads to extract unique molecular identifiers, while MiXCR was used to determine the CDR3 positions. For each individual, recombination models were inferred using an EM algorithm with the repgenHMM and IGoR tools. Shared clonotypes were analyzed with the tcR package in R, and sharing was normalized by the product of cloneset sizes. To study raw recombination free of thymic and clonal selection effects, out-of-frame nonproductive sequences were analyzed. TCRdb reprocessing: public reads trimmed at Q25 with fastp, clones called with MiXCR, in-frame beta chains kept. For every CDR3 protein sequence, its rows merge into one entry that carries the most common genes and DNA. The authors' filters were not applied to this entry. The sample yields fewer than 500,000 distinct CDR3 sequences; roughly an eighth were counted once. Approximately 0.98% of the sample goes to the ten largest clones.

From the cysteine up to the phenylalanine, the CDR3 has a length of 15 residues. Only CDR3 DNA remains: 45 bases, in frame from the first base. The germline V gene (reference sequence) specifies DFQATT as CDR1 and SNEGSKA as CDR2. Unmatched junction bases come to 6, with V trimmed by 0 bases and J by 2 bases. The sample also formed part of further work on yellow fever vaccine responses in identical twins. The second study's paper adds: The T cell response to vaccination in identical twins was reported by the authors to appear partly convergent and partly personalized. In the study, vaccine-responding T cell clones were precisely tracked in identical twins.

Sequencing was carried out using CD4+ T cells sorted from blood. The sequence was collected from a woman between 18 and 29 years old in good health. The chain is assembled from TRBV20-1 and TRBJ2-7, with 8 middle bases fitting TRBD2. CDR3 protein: CSARDRTSRTYEQYF. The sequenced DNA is TGCAGTGCTAGAGATCGGACTAGCCGTACCTACGAGCAGTACTTC.